The sequence of this T cell receptor (beta chain) was determined in a study of blood T cells in healthy people across ages. The authors ran a second PCR of roughly 7 to 11 cycles using a sample-barcoded 5' primer and a J-beta primer mix. Each of the cDNA molecules was tagged by a template-switch adaptor with 12 random nucleotides. TCRdb used MiXCR to reprocess the 5' RACE reads, holding one entry per CDR3 protein. The table includes approximately 1.5 million distinct CDR3 sequences, approximately 39% detected once. V lost 3 bases to trimming and J lost 4 bases, with 7 bases between them. This CDR3 spans 11 amino acids. CDR1 and CDR2 (germline): DFQATT, SNEGSKA (reference sequence).

The sample comprised blood. This sequence joins TRBV20-1 and TRBJ2-7; D uncertain. The receptor's source is a woman aged 18-35 years in good health. CDR3 bases: TGCAGTGCTAGGATAGCTTACGAGCAGTACTTC. Its translation is CSARIAYEQYF.